These 28 T cell receptor beta chains share one sample of origin, sequenced in a study of T-cell memory formation after mild COVID-19. One entry per CDR3 protein results from TCRdb running MiXCR on the 5' RACE reads. The data hold 530,000 or so distinct CDR3 sequences, with approximately 15% observed a single time. The specimen was PBMCs or a T cell subset sorted from them (not recorded which). These receptors were obtained from an adult woman who had mild COVID-19 (a few samples of this study predate the infection). Cell type and time point are not known.

This chain connects TRBV20-1 to TRBJ1-2, with D possibly TRBD1 on 5 matching bases. There are 13 residues in the CDR3. Germline V CDR1 and CDR2: DFQATT, SNEGSKA (reference sequence). V was shortened by 5 bases and J by 0 bases, with 10 bases between the two germline ends. The CDR3 DNA reads TGCAGTGCTCCCGACAGTTCTAACTATGGCTACACCTTC. Protein: CSAPDSSNYGYTF.

The chain joins TRBV3-1 to TRBJ2-3; 16 nucleotides match TRBD2. CDR1 is LGHDT and CDR2 is YNNKEL in the germline V gene (reference sequence). This CDR3 comprises 18 residues. The junction had 6 bases not matched to a gene; V was cut back by 6 bases and J by 0 bases. CDR3 nucleotides: TGTGCCAGCAGGCAGGGACTAGCGGGGGGGCTAAGCACAGATACGCAGTATTTT. Translating it yields CASRQGLAGGLSTDTQYF.

The chain has TRBV20-1 and TRBJ2-7; D uncertain. This CDR3 is built from 15 residues. Germline V gene sequence: CDR1 DFQATT, CDR2 SNEGSKA (reference sequence). V lost 0 bases and J lost 4, with 16 bases in between. CDR3 DNA: TGCAGTGCTAGAGATATTTCATCCCCAACGTACGAGCAGTACTTC. Translated, it gives CSARDISSPTYEQYF.

This clonotype was found many times. The CDR3: CSAREFLSGSTYEQFF. The CDR3 DNA reads as TGCAGTGCTAGAGAATTTTTGAGCGGGAGTACTTATGAGCAGTTCTTC. The chain has TRBV20-1 and TRBJ2-1; 8 nucleotides agree with TRBD2. The CDR3 extends over 16 amino acids. Germline CDR1 DFQATT, CDR2 SNEGSKA (reference sequence). The J segment lost 8 bases and the V segment lost 0 bases, leaving 12 bases of the junction unmatched.

The chain joins TRBV12-3 or TRBV12-4 to TRBJ2-4; 7 bases align to TRBD2. The CDR3 contains 16 residues. Trimming took 2 bases from V and 3 from J; bases not matched to a gene: 7. CDR3 DNA sequence: TGTGCCAGCAGTTTATCCTCAGCGGGGATCAAAAACATTCAGTACTTC. It codes for CASSLSSAGIKNIQYF.

This clonotype was observed many times. The rearrangement uses TRBV4-3 and TRBJ2-1; 7 bases map to TRBD2. CDR1 is LGHNA and CDR2 is YSLEER in the germline V gene. CDR3 length: 16 residues. The trim removed 0 bases at V and 4 bases at J, leaving 6 bases unmatched. The CDR3 loop is CASSQDATSMYNEQFF. For the CDR3, the DNA is TGCGCCAGCAGCCAAGACGCGACTAGCATGTACAATGAGCAGTTCTTC.

A few counts support this clonotype. The chain combines TRBV5-4 with TRBJ2-2, with 7 bases matching TRBD1. Germline V gene sequence: CDR1 SGHNT, CDR2 YYREEE (reference sequence). The CDR3 extends over 19 amino acids. V lost 1 base to trimming and J lost 6 bases; unmatched junction nucleotides: 18. The CDR3: CASSLRQGGTLYDAGELFF. In DNA, the CDR3 is TGTGCCAGCAGCTTGCGACAGGGTGGTACCCTCTATGATGCCGGGGAGCTGTTTTTT. The whole variable domain, remainder taken from reference TRBV5-4 and TRBJ2-2, is ETGVTQSPTHLIKTRGQQVTLRCSSQSGHNTVSWYQQALGQGPQFIFQYYREEENGRGNFPPRFSGLQFPNYSSELNVNALELDDSALYLCASSLRQGGTLYDAGELFFGEGSRLTVL.

V usage is TRBV4-1 and J usage is TRBJ1-2, with 8 bases lining up with TRBD1. CDR3 length: 17 residues. V gave up 3 bases and J gave up 3 bases; unmatched junction bases: 12. CDR1 and CDR2 from the germline V gene are MGHRA and YSYEKL. The CDR3 region has the DNA TGCGCCAGCAGCCAGACTGACCTAAAACAGGGGGACTATGGCTACACCTTC. As protein: CASSQTDLKQGDYGYTF.

The table lists this clonotype with a few counts. The chain is built from TRBV7-6 and TRBJ2-1; TRBD2 agrees at 12 bases. V shed 3 bases, J shed 0 bases, and the junction held 9 bases outside the gene matches. CDR3 length: 19 residues. CDR1 is SGHVS and CDR2 is FNYEAQ in the germline V gene. The DNA for the CDR3 is TGTGCCAGCAGCTTCAGACTAGCGGGAGTACGAAGCTCCTACAATGAGCAGTTCTTC. Its translation is CASSFRLAGVRSSYNEQFF.

The chain links TRBV4-2 to TRBJ2-5; D is unresolved. Germline values: CDR1 LGHNA, CDR2 YNFKEQ. The V gene lost 0 bases and the J gene lost 4 bases, with 12 bases spanning the gap. CDR3 length: 15 residues. This CDR3 reads CASSQDRRPGETQYF. DNA for the CDR3: TGTGCCAGCAGCCAAGATAGAAGGCCCGGAGAGACCCAGTACTTC.

The J gene is TRBJ2-1, the V gene TRBV4-1; tentatively, D is TRBD2 (6 bases). The germline V gene encodes CDR1 MGHRA and CDR2 YSYEKL. The V end lost 2 bases, the J end lost 7 bases, and 18 bases lay between the germline ends. The CDR3 has 16 amino acids. CDR3 region: CASSQPGGIFPNEQFF. CDR3 nucleotide sequence: TGCGCCAGCAGCCAACCCGGGGGAATATTTCCAAATGAGCAGTTCTTC.

This CDR3 reads CASSPVGSPSGKLFF. CDR3 bases: TGTGCCAGCTCACCTGTAGGCAGCCCCTCTGGAAAACTGTTTTTT. This chain joins TRBV18 and TRBJ1-4; D is ambiguous. V dropped 3 bases and J dropped 10 bases, with 18 bases sitting between them. Germline values: CDR1 KGHSH, CDR2 LQKENI. This CDR3 is 15 amino acids long.

The V gene is TRBV7-2, the J gene TRBJ1-2; D might be TRBD1 (5 bases). The CDR3 loop spans 15 amino acids. CDR1 and CDR2 (germline): SGHTA, FQGNSA. V lost 2 bases, J lost 4 bases, and 14 bases lay in between. The CDR3 region has the DNA TGTGCCAGCAGCTTACTCGCGCGGACAACCTATGGCTACACCTTC. This gives the protein CASSLLARTTYGYTF.

This chain joins TRBV24-1 and TRBJ2-1; 7 nucleotides align to TRBD2. This CDR3 has 16 residues. The V gene end was trimmed by 4 bases and the J gene end by 0 bases; junction bases not matched to a gene: 5. Looked up from germline, CDR1 is KGHDR and CDR2 is SFDVKD. This CDR3 reads CATSDPSGTSYNEQFF. As DNA, the CDR3 is TGTGCCACCAGTGACCCTAGCGGTACCTCCTACAATGAGCAGTTCTTC.

Concerning this clonotype itself: A read error may produce the germline difference seen at one junction end. This chain connects TRBV7-7 to TRBJ2-2, with a weak D call TRBD1 (5 bases). The CDR3 extends over 15 amino acids. Germline V gene data show CDR1 as SSHAT and CDR2 as FNYEAQ (reference sequence). Here the CDR3 reads CASSPKGIGSGELFF. In nucleotides, the CDR3 is TGTGCTAGCAGCCCCAAGGGGATAGGATCCGGGGAGCTGTTTTTT.

There are a few counts of this clonotype. The V and J genes are TRBV4-2 and TRBJ2-4; possible D gene TRBD2, 5 bases. Between the trimmed V and J ends, which lost 0 bases and 6 bases, there was a span of 18 bases. The germline V gene encodes CDR1 LGHNA and CDR2 YNFKEQ. This CDR3 is 17 amino acids long. Here the CDR3 reads CASSQELIVGSPNIQYF. The CDR3 DNA sequence: TGTGCCAGCAGCCAAGAGTTGATCGTGGGGAGCCCAAACATTCAGTACTTC.

For the CDR3, the DNA is TGCAGCGTTCTGGAGTGGGGTTACAATGAGCAGTTCTTC. The encoded protein is CSVLEWGYNEQFF. The chain links TRBV29-1 to TRBJ2-1, with D uncertain. The CDR3 covers 13 residues. Deletions cut 5 bases from V and 4 bases from J, with 12 bases between. Per the germline V gene, CDR1 is SQVTM and CDR2 is ANQGSEA.

This chain joins TRBV4-1 and TRBJ2-1, with D tentatively TRBD1 or TRBD2 (6 bases each). The V gene lost 4 bases and the J gene lost 10 bases, with 17 bases spanning the gap. Germline CDR1 is MGHRA and CDR2 is YSYEKL. CDR3 length equals 14 residues. The CDR3 loop reads CASSPLYREDEQFF. The DNA for the CDR3 is TGCGCCAGCAGCCCTCTTTACAGGGAGGACGAGCAGTTCTTC.

This clonotype was counted between two and nine times. V is TRBV9 and J is TRBJ2-5; 10 nucleotides align to TRBD2. This CDR3 region has 16 residues. CDR1 is SGDLS and CDR2 is YYNGEE in the germline V gene. V lost 0 bases to trimming and J lost 1 base; unmatched junction nucleotides: 3. In nucleotides, the CDR3 is TGTGCCAGCAGCGTAGGACTAGCGGGCCTCCAAGAGACCCAGTACTTC. Residues: CASSVGLAGLQETQYF.

The CDR3 loop is CASSLAHRSVSPLHF. In DNA form, the CDR3 reads TGTGCCAGCAGTTTAGCGCATCGGTCTGTTTCACCCCTCCACTTT. The chain recombines TRBV12-3 or TRBV12-4 with TRBJ1-6; the D is unclear. There are 15 residues in the CDR3. The V gene lost 0 bases and the J gene lost 9 bases, with 12 bases spanning the gap.

The rearrangement links TRBV12-3 or TRBV12-4 to TRBJ1-2; possible D gene TRBD1, 5 bases. The CDR3 extends over 13 amino acids. Trimming left V 1 base short and J 8 bases short, with 11 bases between. The CDR3 is CASSLVGRDGYTF. For the CDR3, the DNA is TGTGCCAGCAGTTTAGTTGGCAGGGACGGCTACACCTTC.

CDR3 bases: TGTGCCAGCAGCAACTGGGACAGAATCTACGAGCAGTACTTC. Its protein is CASSNWDRIYEQYF. This rearrangement joins TRBV12-3 or TRBV12-4 to TRBJ2-7, with 7 bases that match TRBD1. The length of the CDR3 is 14 residues. V dropped 6 bases and J dropped 3; count of bases not matched to a gene: 8.

This chain uses TRBV7-9 with TRBJ2-3; D is tentatively TRBD1 or TRBD2 (5 bases each). The V gene lost 1 base and the J gene lost 1 base, with 12 bases spanning the gap. Germline CDR1 and CDR2: SEHNR and FQNEAQ (reference sequence). This CDR3 region has 16 residues. The DNA for the CDR3 is TGTGCCAGCAGCTTAGAGGATCCGGGACGCACAGATACGCAGTATTTT. It translates to CASSLEDPGRTDTQYF.

This clonotype was counted only a few times. CDR3 in DNA: TGCAGTGCTAGTGTCGTTATCAATCAGCCCCAGCATTTT. Translating it yields CSASVVINQPQHF. The rearrangement joins TRBV20-1 to TRBJ1-5; no firm D call. Germline V gene sequence: CDR1 DFQATT, CDR2 SNEGSKA (reference sequence). The CDR3 sequence is 13 residues long. V was pared by 3 bases and J by 3 bases, with 9 bases between.

This clonotype was seen many times. The chain uses TRBV7-2 and TRBJ1-2, with D perhaps matching TRBD1 (5 bases). Germline V gene sequence: CDR1 SGHTA, CDR2 FQGNSA. The CDR3 runs to 15 residues. V dropped 4 bases and J dropped 6 bases, with 18 bases sitting between them. CDR3 region: CASSSSPTRGDGYTF. CDR3 DNA: TGTGCCAGCAGCTCCTCACCAACAAGGGGTGATGGCTACACCTTC.

This clonotype was detected only a few times. V usage is TRBV29-1 and J usage is TRBJ2-1; 9 nucleotides align to TRBD1. V was clipped by 2 bases and J by 6 bases; unmatched bases: 8. Germline loops: CDR1 SQVTM, CDR2 ANQGSEA. This CDR3 contains 15 residues. Written as DNA, the CDR3 is TGCAGCGTTGAACTACCGGGACAGGGCTTCAATGAGCAGTTCTTC. Residues: CSVELPGQGFNEQFF.

This clonotype appeared a few times. The V call is TRBV6-1, the J call TRBJ1-1; TRBD1 might be the D (6 bases). The CDR3 covers 16 residues. Trimming stripped 6 bases from V and 0 bases from J, with 17 bases between. Germline V CDR1 and CDR2: MNHNS, SASEGT. DNA for the CDR3: TGTGCCAGCAGACCTGGACAGACCCGCATGAACACTGAAGCTTTCTTT. It yields the protein CASRPGQTRMNTEAFF.

J is TRBJ2-7 and V is TRBV7-9; no definite D call. Germline-derived CDR1 and CDR2 are SEHNR and FQNEAQ (reference sequence). The CDR3 consists of 12 residues. Trimming removed 5 bases at V and 6 bases at J, with 11 bases between. The CDR3 coding sequence is TGTGCCAGCAGCCCTGCTTTTGGCGAGCAGTACTTC. Translated, it gives CASSPAFGEQYF.